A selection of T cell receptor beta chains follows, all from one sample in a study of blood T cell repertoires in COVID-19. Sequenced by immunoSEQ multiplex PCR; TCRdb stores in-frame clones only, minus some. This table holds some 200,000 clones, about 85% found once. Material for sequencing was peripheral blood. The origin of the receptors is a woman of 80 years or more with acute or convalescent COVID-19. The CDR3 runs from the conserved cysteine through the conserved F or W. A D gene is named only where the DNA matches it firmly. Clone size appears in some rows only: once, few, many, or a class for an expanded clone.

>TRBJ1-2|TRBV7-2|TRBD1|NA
CASSSDRGGYGYTF
TGTGCCAGCAGCTCGGACAGGGGAGGGTATGGCTACACCTTC
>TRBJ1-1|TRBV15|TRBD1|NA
CATSRSWTGAGEAFF
TGTGCCACCAGCAGATCCTGGACAGGGGCGGGGGAGGCTTTCTTT
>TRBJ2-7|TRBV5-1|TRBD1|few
CASSLGQGAPREQYF
TGCGCCAGCAGCTTGGGACAGGGGGCGCCTAGGGAGCAGTACTTC
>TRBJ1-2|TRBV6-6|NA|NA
CASRLERYGYTF
TGTGCCAGCCGATTGGAGAGGTATGGCTACACCTTC
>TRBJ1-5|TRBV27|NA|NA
CASSQGGGNQPQHF
TGTGCCAGCAGTCAGGGAGGAGGCAATCAGCCCCAGCATTTT
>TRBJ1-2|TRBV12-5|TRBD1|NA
CASGVQGASGYTF
TGTGCTAGTGGTGTACAGGGGGCGTCCGGCTACACCTTC
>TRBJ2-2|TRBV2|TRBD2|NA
CASSDGTRISTGELFF
TGTGCCAGCAGCGATGGGACTAGAATTAGCACCGGGGAGCTGTTTTTT
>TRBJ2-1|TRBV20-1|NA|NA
CSADSRNEQFF
TGCAGTGCGGACTCTAGGAATGAGCAGTTCTTC
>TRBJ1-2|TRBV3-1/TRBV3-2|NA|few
CASSPLRGYGYTF
TGTGCCAGCAGCCCCCTCCGGGGCTATGGCTACACCTTC
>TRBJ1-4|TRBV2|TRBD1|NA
CASSGLGQGDEKLFF
TGTGCCAGCAGCGGACTGGGACAGGGAGATGAAAAACTGTTTTTT
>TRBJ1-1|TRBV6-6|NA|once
CASSSPGGYEAFF
TGTGCCAGCAGTTCCCCGGGGGGGTATGAAGCTTTCTTT
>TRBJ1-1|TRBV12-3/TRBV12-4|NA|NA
CASSFARAEAFF
TGTGCCAGCAGTTTCGCCCGGGCTGAAGCTTTCTTT
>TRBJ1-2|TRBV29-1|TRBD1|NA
CSVEDPWGTGGYGYTF
TGCAGCGTTGAAGATCCGTGGGGGACAGGGGGCTATGGCTACACCTTC
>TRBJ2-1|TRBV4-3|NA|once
CASSQEGGSYNEQFF
TGCGCCAGCAGCCAAGAGGGGGGTTCCTACAATGAGCAGTTCTTC
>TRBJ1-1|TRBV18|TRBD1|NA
CASSPPDRGRWNTEAFF
TGTGCCAGCTCACCACCGGACAGGGGACGGTGGAACACTGAAGCTTTCTTT
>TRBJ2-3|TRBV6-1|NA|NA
CASSDTQTATDTQYF
TGTGCCAGCAGTGATACCCAAACTGCCACAGATACGCAGTATTTT
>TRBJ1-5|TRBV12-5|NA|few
CASGLFGGGTSSNQPQHF
TGTGCTAGTGGTTTGTTCGGCGGGGGGACATCTAGCAATCAGCCCCAGCATTTT
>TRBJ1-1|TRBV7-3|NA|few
CASSAYRDTEAFF
TGTGCCAGCAGCGCATACAGGGATACTGAAGCTTTCTTT
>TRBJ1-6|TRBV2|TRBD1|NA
CASRGTDRAGSPLHF
TGTGCCAGCAGGGGGACCGACAGGGCAGGTTCACCCCTCCACTTT